Here is one T cell receptor beta chain with its context. The data were produced by immunoSEQ multiplex PCR, yet TCRdb's version contains in-frame clones alone and is incomplete. The sample yields 100,000 or so clones, approximately 86% seen once. The data originate from a study of blood T cell repertoires in COVID-19. The CDR3 is 14 amino acids. With 2 bases removed from V and 8 bases from J, the gap between germline ends came to 13 bases. The germline V gene encodes CDR1 SGHDT and CDR2 YYEEEE. This chain joins TRBV5-6 and TRBJ1-4; D possibly corresponds to TRBD1 (5 bases). The receptor's source is a woman aged 70-85 years with active or convalescent COVID-19. The sequencing input was peripheral blood. The CDR3 region is CASSLFKGPEKLFF. The DNA of the CDR3 is TGTGCCAGCAGCTTATTTAAGGGGCCCGAAAAACTGTTTTTT.